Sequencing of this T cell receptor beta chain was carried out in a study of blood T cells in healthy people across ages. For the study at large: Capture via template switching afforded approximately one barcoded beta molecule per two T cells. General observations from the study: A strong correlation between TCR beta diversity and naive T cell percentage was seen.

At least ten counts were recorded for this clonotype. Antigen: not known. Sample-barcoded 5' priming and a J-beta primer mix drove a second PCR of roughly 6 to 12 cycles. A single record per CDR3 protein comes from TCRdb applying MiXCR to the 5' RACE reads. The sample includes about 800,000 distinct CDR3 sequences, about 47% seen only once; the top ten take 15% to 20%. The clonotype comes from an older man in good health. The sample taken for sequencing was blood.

The CDR3 loop is CSVGASGRGTSYEQYF. CDR3 DNA sequence: TGCAGCGTTGGGGCTAGCGGGAGAGGAACCTCCTACGAGCAGTACTTC. The rearrangement joins TRBV29-1 to TRBJ2-7; 10 bases are a match to TRBD2. The CDR3 has 16 residues. CDR1 SQVTM and CDR2 ANQGSEA come from the germline V gene. V shed 4 bases, J shed 0 bases, and the junction held 9 bases outside the gene matches.